A single sample is the source of the 18 T cell receptor beta chains below, sequenced in a study of T cells in Graves' hyperthyroidism and ophthalmopathy (dated by TCRdb to between 2018 and 2021). The library was produced with multiplex PCR. The sequencer listed for this sample is Illumina HiSeq 2000. The TCR beta CDR3 regions were amplified from the RNA transcripts. The first round of RT-PCR for the TCR CDR3 was performed with the HTBI primer set and the Qiagen OneStep RT-PCR kit. TCRdb redid the processing of the public reads, applying fastp at Q25 and MiXCR, and retained in-frame beta chains. Each entry merges the rows of one CDR3 protein and shows their most common DNA and genes. The sample table contains around 690,000 distinct CDR3 sequences; only one count was recorded for 17% of them. The top ten constitute around 15% of the sample. The specimen sequenced was blood. These receptors all come from a man aged 45-65 years with Graves' hyperthyroidism.

This clonotype occurred many times. This chain joins TRBV11-2 and TRBJ2-7; the D is unclear. From germline, CDR1 is SGHAT and CDR2 FQNNGV. This CDR3 spans 14 amino acids. The V gene lost 1 base and the J gene lost 2 bases, with 9 bases spanning the gap. The CDR3 nucleotides read TGTGCCAGCAGCTTAGCCGACGGGCCCTACGAGCAGTACTTC. Translation: CASSLADGPYEQYF.

The sample holds a few counts of this clonotype. This rearrangement joins TRBV7-2 to TRBJ2-2, with 10 positions matching TRBD2. The V segment lost 3 bases and the J segment 2 bases; nucleotides outside the gene matches: 6. This CDR3 is built from 17 residues. Germline V CDR1 and CDR2: SGHTA, FQGNSA. DNA for the CDR3: TGTGCCAGCAGCTTTTCTCTAGCGGGAGATAACACCGGGGAGCTGTTTTTT. As protein: CASSFSLAGDNTGELFF.

The J gene is TRBJ2-1, the V gene TRBV10-3, with TRBD2 matching 7 bases. V dropped 3 bases and J dropped 8; count of bases not matched to a gene: 10. Germline CDR1 and CDR2: ENHRY and SYGVKD. The CDR3 runs to 15 residues. CDR3 in amino acids: CAISEGLAVGDEQFF. The CDR3 DNA is TGTGCCATCAGTGAAGGGCTAGCGGTAGGGGATGAGCAGTTCTTC.

This clonotype was observed at least ten times. The chain has TRBV18 and TRBJ1-5; D not resolved. V was clipped by 4 bases and J by 5 bases, with 6 bases between them. This CDR3 is 12 amino acids long. The germline CDR1 and CDR2 sequences are KGHSH and LQKENI. As DNA, the CDR3 is TGTGCCAGCTCACGGCCCCATCAGCCCCAGCATTTT. Translation: CASSRPHQPQHF.

This clonotype was found many times. V and J are TRBV7-2 and TRBJ2-7; D gene unclear. The V end lost 10 bases, the J end lost 0 bases, and 13 bases lay between the germline ends. The CDR3 covers 13 residues. Germline V gene data show CDR1 as SGHTA and CDR2 as FQGNSA. CDR3 nucleotides: TGTGCCATCATAGTCCCCCTCTCCTACGAGCAGTACTTC. Translated, it gives CAIIVPLSYEQYF.

This clonotype was seen only a few times. The CDR3 here is CATTYRDISTDTQYF. For the CDR3, the DNA is TGTGCCACTACATACAGGGACATCAGCACAGATACGCAGTATTTT. The genes are TRBV15 and TRBJ2-3; D perhaps matches TRBD1 (6 bases). V dropped 9 bases and J dropped 0 bases, with 16 bases sitting between them. The CDR3 is made up of 15 amino acids. Germline V CDR1 and CDR2: LNHNV, YYDKDF (reference sequence).

This clonotype showed up just a few times. The chain is built from TRBV7-9 and TRBJ2-7; possible D gene TRBD1, 6 bases. Trimming removed 5 bases from V and 4 bases from J, with 18 bases in between. Per germline, CDR1 SEHNR and CDR2 FQNEAQ (reference sequence). The CDR3 extends over 15 amino acids. As DNA, the CDR3 is TGTGCCAGCAGCATATCTACCAGGGGATTTTACGAGCAGTACTTC. It specifies CASSISTRGFYEQYF.

This clonotype has a count of ten or more. The gene calls are TRBV6-1 and TRBJ2-5; 7 bases fit TRBD1. Germline CDR1 MNHNS, CDR2 SASEGT. The CDR3 is 13 residues long. Trimming cost V 6 bases and J 1 base; bases outside gene matches: 2. The CDR3 nucleotides read TGTGCCAGCAGGGGACAGATCCAAGAGACCCAGTACTTC. This codes for CASRGQIQETQYF.

Ten or more counts support this clonotype. The V and J genes are TRBV29-1 and TRBJ2-3, with TRBD2 as a possible D gene (6 bases). The CDR3 covers 17 residues. Germline CDR1 reads SQVTM; CDR2 reads ANQGSEA. The V end lost 0 bases, the J end lost 1 base, and 17 bases lay between the germline ends. Here the CDR3 DNA reads TGCAGCGTTGAAGATCTCCGCGGGACTTCGGGCACAGATACGCAGTATTTT. It codes for CSVEDLRGTSGTDTQYF.

This clonotype appeared many times. The CDR3 DNA reads as TGCAGTGCTAGCGCAGGGCCGTTCCAAGAGACCCAGTACTTC. This gives the protein CSASAGPFQETQYF. V and J are TRBV20-1 and TRBJ2-5, with D possibly being TRBD1 (5 bases). The CDR3 has 14 residues. Deletions cut 3 bases from V and 1 base from J, with 12 bases between. The V gene's germline CDR1 is DFQATT and CDR2 SNEGSKA (reference sequence).

Comment on this clonotype: This sequence may be a read error, since a much larger clone differs from it by one base. The chain combines TRBV19 with TRBJ1-1; D gene uncertain. Deletions cut 7 bases from V and 0 bases from J, with 15 bases between. Germline V gene lookup returns CDR1 LNHDA and CDR2 SQIVND (reference sequence). This CDR3 region has 15 residues. DNA for the CDR3: TGTGCCAGTACGTTCCAGCGGTATATGAACACTGAAGCTTTCTTT. Its translation is CASTFQRYMNTEAFF.

The chain joins TRBV19 to TRBJ1-1; TRBD1 aligns across 7 bases. The CDR3 runs to 14 residues. J gave up 5 bases and V 4 bases, and 7 bases lay outside the gene matches. Per the germline V gene, CDR1 is LNHDA and CDR2 is SQIVND (reference sequence). The CDR3 DNA reads as TGTGCCAGTAGTACTCCGACAGGGCGGACTGAAGCTTTCTTT. It encodes CASSTPTGRTEAFF.

This clonotype was seen at least ten times. V usage is TRBV6-5 and J usage is TRBJ1-6, with TRBD1 as a possible D gene (6 bases). The V gene lost 2 bases and the J gene lost 7 bases, with 9 bases spanning the gap. Germline V lookup: CDR1 MNHEY, CDR2 SVGAGI. The CDR3 is made up of 14 amino acids. The CDR3 DNA sequence: TGTGCCAGCAGTTACGACAGGAAGAATTCACCCCTCCACTTT. Translated: CASSYDRKNSPLHF.

The V and J genes are TRBV5-1 and TRBJ2-2; 12 positions match TRBD2. V shed 5 bases and J 5 bases; nucleotides not matched to a gene: 4. There are 15 residues in the CDR3. Germline lookup yields CDR1 SGHRS and CDR2 YFSETQ. CDR3 sequence (DNA): TGCGCCAGCAGACCTGGGACTAGCGGGACCGGGGAGCTGTTTTTT. Protein: CASRPGTSGTGELFF. The entire variable domain, with the rest obtained from reference TRBV5-1 and TRBJ2-2, is as follows: KAGVTQTPRYLIKTRGQQVTLSCSPISGHRSVSWYQQTPGQGLQFLFEYFSETQRNKGNFPGRFSGRQFSNSRSEMNVSTLELGDSALYLCASRPGTSGTGELFFGEGSRLTVL.

This chain joins TRBV4-1 and TRBJ1-5; a possible D gene is TRBD1 (5 bases). Germline V gene sequence: CDR1 MGHRA, CDR2 YSYEKL. The CDR3 has 17 amino acids. The germline V and J ends were trimmed by 1 base and 7 bases, with 20 bases remaining between them. CDR3 nucleotide sequence: TGCGCCAGCAGCCAAGTTATTTCCACGGGGGGTTGGCAGCCCCAGCATTTT. Amino acid sequence: CASSQVISTGGWQPQHF.

The chain combines TRBV20-1 with TRBJ1-3; D ambiguous. CDR3 length equals 13 residues. Germline CDR1 is DFQATT and CDR2 is SNEGSKA (reference sequence). V was trimmed by 7 bases and J by 0 bases, leaving 10 bases between them. The CDR3 loop is CSGRPISGNTIYF. CDR3 DNA: TGCAGTGGCCGGCCGATCTCTGGAAACACCATATATTTT.

This clonotype has a handful of counts. The rearrangement links TRBV6-2 or TRBV6-3 to TRBJ2-5, with a weak D call TRBD1 (5 bases). The CDR3 sequence is 13 residues long. Trimming removed 6 bases at V and 2 bases at J, with 10 bases between. Per germline, CDR1 MNHEY and CDR2 SVGEGT. In nucleotides, the CDR3 is TGTGCCAGCAGACGACAGACGCAAGAGACCCAGTACTTC. Its protein product is CASRRQTQETQYF.

The chain uses TRBV5-1 and TRBJ2-3, with 9 bases identical to TRBD2. The CDR3 sequence is 16 residues long. V trimming: 2 bases; J trimming: 0 bases; junction bases outside the gene matches: 4. Germline V gene sequence: CDR1 SGHRS, CDR2 YFSETQ. In DNA form, the CDR3 reads TGCGCCAGCAGCTTCGGACTAGCGAGAAGCACAGATACGCAGTATTTT. Amino acid sequence: CASSFGLARSTDTQYF.